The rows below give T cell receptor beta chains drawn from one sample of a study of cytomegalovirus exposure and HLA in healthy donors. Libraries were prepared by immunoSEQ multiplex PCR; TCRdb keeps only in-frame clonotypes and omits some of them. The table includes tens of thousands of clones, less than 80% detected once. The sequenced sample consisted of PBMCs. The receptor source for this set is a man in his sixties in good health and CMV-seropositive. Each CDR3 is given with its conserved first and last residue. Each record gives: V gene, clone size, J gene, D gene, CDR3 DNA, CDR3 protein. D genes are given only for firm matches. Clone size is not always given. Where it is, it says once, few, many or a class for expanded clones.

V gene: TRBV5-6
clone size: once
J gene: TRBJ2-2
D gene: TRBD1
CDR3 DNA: TGTGCCAGCAGCTCGAATGCGGGGACAGGGTTTGGGAACACCGGGGAGCTGTTTTTT
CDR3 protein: CASSSNAGTGFGNTGELFF

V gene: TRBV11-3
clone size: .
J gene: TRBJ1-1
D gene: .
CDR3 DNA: TGTGCCAGCAGATTCGAGGCGGGGCTGGGGAACACTGAAGCTTTCTTT
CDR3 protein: CASRFEAGLGNTEAFF

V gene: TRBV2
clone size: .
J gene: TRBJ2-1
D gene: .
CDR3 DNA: TGTGCCGGCCAGGACTCCTTGCCCTACAATGAGCAGTTCTTC
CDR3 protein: CAGQDSLPYNEQFF

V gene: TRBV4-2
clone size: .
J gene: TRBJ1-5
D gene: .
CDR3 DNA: TGTGCCAGCAGCCAAGACGCACAACGGGGTCAGCCCCAGCATTTT
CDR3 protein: CASSQDAQRGQPQHF

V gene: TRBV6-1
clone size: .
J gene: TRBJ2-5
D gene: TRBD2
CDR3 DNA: TGTGCCAGCAACCCGACTAGCGGGAAGTTAACCCAGTACTTC
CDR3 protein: CASNPTSGKLTQYF

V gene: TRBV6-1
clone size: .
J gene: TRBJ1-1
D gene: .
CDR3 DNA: TGTGCCAGCAGTGAAGCTGCGGGGACTGGCACTGAAGCTTTCTTT
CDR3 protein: CASSEAAGTGTEAFF

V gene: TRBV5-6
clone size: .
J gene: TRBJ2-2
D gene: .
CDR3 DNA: TGTGCCAGCAGCCGGGACAAGGGACGGTCGAGGACCGGGGAGCTGTTTTTT
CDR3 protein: CASSRDKGRSRTGELFF

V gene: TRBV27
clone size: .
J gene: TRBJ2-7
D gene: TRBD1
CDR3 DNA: TGTGCCAGCGGGACAGGGGTGTACGAGCAGTACTTC
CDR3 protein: CASGTGVYEQYF

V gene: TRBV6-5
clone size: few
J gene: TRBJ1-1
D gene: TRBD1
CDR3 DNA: TGTGCCAGCAGTACGACAGGGCTGAACACTGAAGCTTTCTTT
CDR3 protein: CASSTTGLNTEAFF

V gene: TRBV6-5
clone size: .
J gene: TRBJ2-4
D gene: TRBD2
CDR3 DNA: TGTGCCAGCAGTTACGGACTAGCGGGCAGAAACATTCAGTACTTC
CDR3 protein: CASSYGLAGRNIQYF

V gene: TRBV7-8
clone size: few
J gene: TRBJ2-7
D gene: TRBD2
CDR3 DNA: TGTGCCAGCAGCCCGAATCCCGGGACTAGCTCCTACGAGCAGTACTTC
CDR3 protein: CASSPNPGTSSYEQYF

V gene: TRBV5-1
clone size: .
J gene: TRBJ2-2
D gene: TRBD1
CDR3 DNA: TGCGCCAGCAGCTGGACAGGGGGCGCGAACACCGGGGAGCTGTTTTTT
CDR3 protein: CASSWTGGANTGELFF

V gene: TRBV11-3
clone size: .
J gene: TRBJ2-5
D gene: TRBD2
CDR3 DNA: TGTGCCAGCAGCTTAGCAGGTCTAGCGGGAGTGGCAGGAGAGACCCAGTACTTC
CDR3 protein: CASSLAGLAGVAGETQYF

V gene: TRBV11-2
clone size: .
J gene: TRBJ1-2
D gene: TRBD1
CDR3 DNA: TGTGCCAGCAGCAGAACACAGGGGGCGAACTATGGCTACACCTTC
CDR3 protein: CASSRTQGANYGYTF

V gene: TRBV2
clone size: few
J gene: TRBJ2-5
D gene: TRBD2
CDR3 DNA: TGTGCCAGCAGTGGGGGGGGGACCGGGCAGACCCAGTACTTC
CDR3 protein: CASSGGGTGQTQYF

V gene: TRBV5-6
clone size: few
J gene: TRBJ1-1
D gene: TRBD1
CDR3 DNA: TGTGCCAGCAGCCGTCAGGGGGCGCGGAGCACTGAAGCTTTCTTT
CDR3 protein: CASSRQGARSTEAFF

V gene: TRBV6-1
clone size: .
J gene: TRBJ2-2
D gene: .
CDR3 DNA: TGTGCCAGCAGTGTCGAGAGGAACACCGGGGAGCTGTTTTTT
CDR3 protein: CASSVERNTGELFF

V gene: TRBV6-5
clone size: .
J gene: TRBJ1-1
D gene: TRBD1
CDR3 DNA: TGTGCCAGCAGTTACAGGGGGGACAGGGAAGGCACTGAAGCTTTCTTT
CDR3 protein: CASSYRGDREGTEAFF

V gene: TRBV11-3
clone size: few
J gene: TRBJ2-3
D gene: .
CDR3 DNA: TGTGCCAGCAGCTCCCCCCCCGAACGGGCGCAGTATTTT
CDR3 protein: CASSSPPERAQYF

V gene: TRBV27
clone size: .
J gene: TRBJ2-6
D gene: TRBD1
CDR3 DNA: TGTGCCAGCAGCCTTACAGGGGGCGGTGGGGCCAACGTCCTGACTTTC
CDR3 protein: CASSLTGGGGANVLTF

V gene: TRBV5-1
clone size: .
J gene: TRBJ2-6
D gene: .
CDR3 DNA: TGCGCCAGCAGGGAGGCAGGTGTCTCTGGGGCCAACGTCCTGACTTTC
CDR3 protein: CASREAGVSGANVLTF

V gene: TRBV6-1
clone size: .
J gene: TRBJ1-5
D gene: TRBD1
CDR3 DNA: TGTGCCAGCAGCCAGGGGGGTCAGCCCCAGCATTTT
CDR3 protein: CASSQGGQPQHF

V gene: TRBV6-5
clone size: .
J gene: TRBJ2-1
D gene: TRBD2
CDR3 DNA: TGTGCCAGCAGTTACTCTGGGGCTAGCGGGAGACATGAGCAGTTCTTC
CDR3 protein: CASSYSGASGRHEQFF

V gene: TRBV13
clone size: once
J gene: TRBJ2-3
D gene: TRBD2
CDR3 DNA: TGTGCCAGCAGCTTAGCCCGAGCGGGGGGCCTTGGAGATACGCAGTATTTT
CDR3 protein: CASSLARAGGLGDTQYF

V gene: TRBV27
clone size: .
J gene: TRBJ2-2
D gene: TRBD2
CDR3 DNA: TGTGCCAGCCGGCGGGAGGGCCGTGTCACCGGGGAGCTGTTTTTT
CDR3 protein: CASRREGRVTGELFF

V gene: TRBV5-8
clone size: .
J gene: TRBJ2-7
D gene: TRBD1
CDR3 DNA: TGTGCCAGCAGCCCCGGGACAGTCTACGAGCAGTACTTC
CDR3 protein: CASSPGTVYEQYF

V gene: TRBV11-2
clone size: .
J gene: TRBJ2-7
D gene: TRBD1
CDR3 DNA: TGTGCCAGCAGTTCGACAGGGCTCTCCTACGAGCAGTACTTC
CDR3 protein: CASSSTGLSYEQYF

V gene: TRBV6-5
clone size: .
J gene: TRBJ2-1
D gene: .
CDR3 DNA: TGTGCCAGCAGGGGAAGGGGGGGGGCCCCCAATGAGCAGTTCTTC
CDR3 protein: CASRGRGGAPNEQFF

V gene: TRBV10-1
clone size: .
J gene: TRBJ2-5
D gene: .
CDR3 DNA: TGCGCCAGCAGTGAGTCCGGGAAGGAGACCCAGTACTTC
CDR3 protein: CASSESGKETQYF

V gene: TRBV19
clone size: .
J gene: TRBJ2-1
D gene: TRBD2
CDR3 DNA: TGTGCCAGTAAACTAGCGGGGACGTACAATGAGCAGTTCTTC
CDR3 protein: CASKLAGTYNEQFF

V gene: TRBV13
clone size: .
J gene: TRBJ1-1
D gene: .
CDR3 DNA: TGTGCCAGCAGCTACCTGACAGGCTCCCCTGAAGCTTTCTTT
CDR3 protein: CASSYLTGSPEAFF

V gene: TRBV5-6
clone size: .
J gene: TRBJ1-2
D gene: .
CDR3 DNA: TGTGCCAGCAGCTTGGCCGGAAGTCAATCTGGAGGAGGCTACACCTTC
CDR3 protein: CASSLAGSQSGGGYTF

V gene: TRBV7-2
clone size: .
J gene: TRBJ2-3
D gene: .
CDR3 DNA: TGTGCCAGCAGCTCCCCCTGGCGGGACCCCGCGCTAGATACGCAGTATTTT
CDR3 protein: CASSSPWRDPALDTQYF

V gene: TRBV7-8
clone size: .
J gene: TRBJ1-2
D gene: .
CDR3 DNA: TGTGCCAGCAGCTTTCACGAGGGATCCCGTTCTGACTATGGCTACACCTTC
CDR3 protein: CASSFHEGSRSDYGYTF

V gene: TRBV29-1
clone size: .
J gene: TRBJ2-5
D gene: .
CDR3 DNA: TGCAGCCACACAGGAGGACTACAAGAGACCCAGTACTTC
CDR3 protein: CSHTGGLQETQYF

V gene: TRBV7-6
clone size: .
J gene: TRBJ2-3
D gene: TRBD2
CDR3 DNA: TGTGCCAGCAGCCCGGGACTAGCGGGAGTCACAGATACGCAGTATTTT
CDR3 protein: CASSPGLAGVTDTQYF

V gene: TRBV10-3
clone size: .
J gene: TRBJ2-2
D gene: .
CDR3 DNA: TGTGCCATCAGTAGACTAGAAGGTTCCGGGGAGCTGTTTTTT
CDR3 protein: CAISRLEGSGELFF

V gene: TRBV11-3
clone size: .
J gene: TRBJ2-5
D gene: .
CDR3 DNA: TGTGCCAGCAGCGAAGGAGCGAGGGAGACCCAGTACTTC
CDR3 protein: CASSEGARETQYF

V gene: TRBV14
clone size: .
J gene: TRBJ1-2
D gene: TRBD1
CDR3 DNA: TGTGCCAGCAGCCCACGCGACAGGGCATCCACCTTC
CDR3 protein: CASSPRDRASTF

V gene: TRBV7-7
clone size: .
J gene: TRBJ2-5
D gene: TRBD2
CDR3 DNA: TGTGCTAGCAGCCACCTCGGGGGGGCCGGCGAGACCCAGTACTTC
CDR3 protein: CASSHLGGAGETQYF

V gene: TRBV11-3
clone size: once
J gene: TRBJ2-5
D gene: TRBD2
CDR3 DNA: TGTGCCAGCAGCCAGGGTGCGGGAGGGATAGAGACCCAGTACTTC
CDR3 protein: CASSQGAGGIETQYF

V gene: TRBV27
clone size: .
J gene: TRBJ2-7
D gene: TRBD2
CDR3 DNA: TGTGCCAGCAGTCCAGCCGGGACTAGCGGGTTTCGCTCCTACGAGCAGTACTTC
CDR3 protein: CASSPAGTSGFRSYEQYF

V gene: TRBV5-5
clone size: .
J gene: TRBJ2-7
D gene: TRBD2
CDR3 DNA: TGTGCCAGCACCACTAGCGGGCACGCCTACGAGCAGTACTTC
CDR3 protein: CASTTSGHAYEQYF

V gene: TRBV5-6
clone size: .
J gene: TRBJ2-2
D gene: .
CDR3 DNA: TGTGCCAGCAGCAAGGGGCCCCCCGCAGGGGAGCTGTTTTTT
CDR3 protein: CASSKGPPAGELFF

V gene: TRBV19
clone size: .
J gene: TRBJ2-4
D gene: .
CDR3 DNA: TGTGCCACCTCCGGGACAACCGGAGAACGAGAGGCCAAAAACATTCAGTACTTC
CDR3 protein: CATSGTTGEREAKNIQYF

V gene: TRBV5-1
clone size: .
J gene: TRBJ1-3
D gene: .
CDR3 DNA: TGCGCCAGCAGCCGCGCTGGGAGTTCAGGAAACACCATATATTTT
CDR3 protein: CASSRAGSSGNTIYF

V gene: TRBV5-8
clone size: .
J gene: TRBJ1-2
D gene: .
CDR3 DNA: TGTGCCAGCAGCTTCTGGGAGGGAAGATATGGCTACACCTTC
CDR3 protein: CASSFWEGRYGYTF

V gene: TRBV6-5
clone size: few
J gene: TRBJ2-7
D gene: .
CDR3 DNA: TGTGCCAGCAGTTACAACAGGGGGGGTTACGAGCAGTACTTC
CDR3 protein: CASSYNRGGYEQYF

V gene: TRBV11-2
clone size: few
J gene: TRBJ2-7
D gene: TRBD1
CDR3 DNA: TGTGCCAGCAGCTTGGAGCCGGGACAGGGAGGCGAGCAGTACTTC
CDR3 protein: CASSLEPGQGGEQYF

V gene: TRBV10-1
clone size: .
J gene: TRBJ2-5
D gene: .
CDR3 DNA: TGCGCCAGCAGTGAGGTTGTGGGGGGACCTAAGTACCAAGAGACCCAGTACTTC
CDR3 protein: CASSEVVGGPKYQETQYF

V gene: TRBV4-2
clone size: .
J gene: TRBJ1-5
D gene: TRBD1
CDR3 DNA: TGTGCCAGCAGCCAAGATGGGACAGGGGGCTATAGCAATCAGCCCCAGCATTTT
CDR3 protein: CASSQDGTGGYSNQPQHF

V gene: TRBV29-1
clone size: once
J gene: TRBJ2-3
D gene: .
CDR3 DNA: TGCAGCGTGAGTGGGGGCAGCACAGATACGCAGTATTTT
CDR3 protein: CSVSGGSTDTQYF

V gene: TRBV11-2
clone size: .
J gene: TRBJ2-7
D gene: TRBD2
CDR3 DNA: TGTGCCAGCAGCACATCCTCGGGAGGTTCCTACGAGCAGTACTTC
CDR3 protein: CASSTSSGGSYEQYF